The present entry profiles one TCR beta chain with its context. This clone was seen only once. Its binding antigen is unknown. Base-call qualities are not available, and no considerably larger clone is one nucleotide away. The CDR3 runs 15 residues from the cysteine to the phenylalanine. Only the CDR3 region is kept as DNA, spanning 45 bases read in frame from base 1. As encoded in the germline V gene, CDR1 is SGHTA while CDR2 is FQGTGA. The germline V and J ends show losses of 5 bases and 6 bases respectively, and no gene match explains 8 bases of the junction. TCRbeta CDR3 regions were amplified from genomic DNA by means of the immunoSEQ Assay, a bias-controlled multiplex PCR. Per the source publication's procedure: The number of nucleated cells in each sample was estimated by amplification of reference gene primers within the assay. To quantify the absolute abundance of each unique TCRbeta CDR3 rearrangement, sequence reads were collapsed and filtered. For each sample, productive Simpson clonality was calculated by taking the square root of Simpson's diversity index across productive rearrangements. TCRdb provides this immuneACCESS table in a form limited to in-frame rearrangements. Some clones are lacking; in checked studies, under half of them reflect an unresolved V gene, and why the rest are absent is not known. V and J calls and clone size come straight from that table; D and trimming were deduced from the DNA. Within this sample are approximately 150,000 clones, with around 83% of them counted one time only. Jointly, the top ten make up roughly 1% of the sample.

The source of the sample is a study of blood T cell repertoires in COVID-19 (TCRdb year 2020). In the study overall: Samples from collaborators originated in the United States, Italy and Spain and spanned both the acute and convalescent phases of COVID-19. The repertoires were released in a freely available public database meant as a resource for research on the immune response to SARS-CoV-2. Sample metadata almost always included a de-identified subject ID, COVID-19 status, age in years and sex. The material from the prospective study consisted of cDNA or gDNA derived from T cells, B-cell-depleted T cells, or PBMCs. The dataset comprised deeply sampled blood TCRbeta repertoires from subjects exposed to, actively infected with, or recovered from COVID-19. Where HLA class I and class II types were available, the types were taken from metadata supplied by the sample provider, not from assay-based typing. Samples came from the ongoing ImmuneRACE study (first 160 participants) plus 1,254 subjects from 6 global collaborators.

The collaborating institutions used their own protocols to collect whole blood in K2EDTA tubes. For TCRbeta analysis, collaborators shipped samples as frozen whole blood, isolated PBMCs, or DNA extracted from either of those sample types. Study-wide findings and limitations: The quantity of clinical and demographic metadata differed by source and by participant and was supplied without curation.

Input material: peripheral blood. The sequence links TRBV7-3 to TRBJ2-1; 9 central nucleotides agree with TRBD1. The clonotype was recovered from a man aged 35 to 55 with acute or convalescent COVID-19. The CDR3 in this case is CASSPRDRDPNEQFF. DNA sequence: TGTGCCAGCAGCCCACGGGACAGGGATCCCAATGAGCAGTTCTTC.